This T cell receptor beta chain was sequenced in a study of T-cell reconstitution after alpha-beta-depleted transplantation in children. The CDR3 has 15 residues. Trimming stripped 4 bases from V and 3 bases from J, with 14 bases between. Germline-derived CDR1 and CDR2 are SGHTA and FQGTGA. TCRbeta library preparation incorporated unique molecular identifiers. TCRdb itself ran the PCR reads through MiXCR, one entry per CDR3 protein. The sample lists 450,000 to 500,000 distinct CDR3 sequences, approximately 13% occurring once. V gene TRBV7-3 combines with J gene TRBJ2-3; D assignment may be TRBD1 or TRBD2 (6 bases each). This clonotype was sampled from a human donor who donated a stem cell graft to a child with combined immunodeficiency. Sequences were derived from PBMCs from the stem cell graft donor, sampled from the stem cell graft. CDR3 sequence (DNA): TGTGCCAGCAGCTCCCAGGGGACTGGGACAGATACGCAGTATTTT. Translated, it gives CASSSQGTGTDTQYF.